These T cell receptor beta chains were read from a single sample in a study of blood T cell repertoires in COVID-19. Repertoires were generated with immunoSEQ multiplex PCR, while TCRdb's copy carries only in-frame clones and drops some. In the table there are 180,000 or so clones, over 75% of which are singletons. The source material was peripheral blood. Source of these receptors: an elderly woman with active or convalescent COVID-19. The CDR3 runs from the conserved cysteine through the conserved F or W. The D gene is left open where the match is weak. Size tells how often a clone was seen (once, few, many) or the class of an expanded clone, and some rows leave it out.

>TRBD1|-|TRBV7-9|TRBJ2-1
CASSLSRGLLEQFF
TGTGCCAGCAGCTTGAGCAGGGGGCTGCTCGAGCAGTTCTTC
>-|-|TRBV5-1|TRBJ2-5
CASSLIGGRGETQYF
TGCGCCAGCAGCTTAATAGGGGGAAGGGGAGAGACCCAGTACTTC
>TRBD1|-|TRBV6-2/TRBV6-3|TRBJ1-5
CASSRDRDSNQPQHF
TGTGCCAGCAGTCGTGACAGGGATAGCAATCAGCCCCAGCATTTT
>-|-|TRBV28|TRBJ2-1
CASSLGGSSYNEQFF
TGTGCCAGCAGTTTAGGAGGGAGCTCCTACAATGAGCAGTTCTTC
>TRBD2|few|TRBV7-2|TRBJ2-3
CASSLERGDTQYF
TGTGCCAGCAGCTTGGAGCGGGGAGATACGCAGTATTTT
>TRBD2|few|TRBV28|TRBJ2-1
CASTPRTSVDNEQFF
TGTGCCAGCACCCCGAGGACTAGCGTAGACAATGAGCAGTTCTTC
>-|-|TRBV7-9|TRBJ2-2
CASSYRDMNTGELFF
TGTGCCAGCAGCTACCGGGACATGAACACCGGGGAGCTGTTTTTT
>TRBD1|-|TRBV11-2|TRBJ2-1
CASSFRTGSWNEQFF
TGTGCCAGCAGCTTCCGGACAGGGTCTTGGAATGAGCAGTTCTTC
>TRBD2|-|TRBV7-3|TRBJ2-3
CASSLLAGGYTDTQYF
TGTGCCAGCAGCTTACTAGCGGGGGGATACACAGATACGCAGTATTTT
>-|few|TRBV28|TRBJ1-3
CASSSNGGPGNTIYF
TGTGCCAGCAGCTCTAACGGGGGACCTGGAAACACCATATATTTT
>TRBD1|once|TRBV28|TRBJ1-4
CASTDQGTVLKLFF
TGTGCCAGCACGGACCAAGGGACAGTCCTTAAACTGTTTTTT
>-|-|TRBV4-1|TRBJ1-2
CASSQTSRVRYGYTF
TGCGCCAGCAGCCAAACCTCCAGGGTGCGCTATGGCTACACCTTC
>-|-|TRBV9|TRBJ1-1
CASSPTTEAFF
TGTGCCAGCAGCCCCACAACTGAAGCTTTCTTT
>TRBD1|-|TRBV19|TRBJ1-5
CASTTGQGSNQPQHF
TGTGCCAGTACCACGGGACAGGGGAGCAATCAGCCCCAGCATTTT
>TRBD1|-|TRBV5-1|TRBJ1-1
CASSLYSTGVGTEAFF
TGCGCCAGCAGCTTATATTCTACAGGGGTGGGGACTGAAGCTTTCTTT